This entry features one T cell receptor (beta chain) sequence. The antigen remains undetermined. The CDR3 consists of 15 residues. Trimming at V came to 4 bases and at J to 2 bases, leaving 3 bases not matched to a gene. Looked up from germline, CDR1 is KGHDR and CDR2 is SFDVKD. This sample is part of a study of T cell responses to AZD1222 COVID-19 vaccine. Study-wide findings and caveats: Repertoires were obtained only post-peak T cell response.

Measured with immunoSEQ multiplex PCR; TCRdb has only the in-frame clones, and not every one. This table holds about 130,000 clones, just under 95% found once. The V and J genes are TRBV24-1 and TRBJ1-5; 8 positions agree with TRBD1. The material sequenced was peripheral blood, taken 28 days after the second AZD1222 dose. This receptor was obtained from an adult who received the AZD1222 COVID-19 vaccine. As DNA, the CDR3 is TGTGCCACCAGTGACCCACAGGGGGGCAATCAGCCCCAGCATTTT. As protein: CATSDPQGGNQPQHF.